This T cell receptor (beta chain) came from a study of vaccination and CD4 T cells after COVID-19. V shed 2 bases, J shed 1 base, and the junction held 6 bases outside the gene matches. This CDR3 region has 16 residues. The germline gives CDR1 DFQATT, CDR2 SNEGSKA (reference sequence). In its sample, this clonotype was seen a few times. Antigen unknown. The Oncomine TCR Beta short-read assay sequenced DNA from cultured CD4+ T cells. One entry per CDR3 protein results from TCRdb running MiXCR on the PCR reads. The table includes roughly 19,000 distinct CDR3 sequences, more than 55% detected once. Regarding treatment: roughly nine-day PBMC culture with coronavirus spike peptide pools or control peptides (ViraFEST assay).

The chain uses TRBV20-1 and TRBJ1-1, with 11 bases matching TRBD1. This sequence was found in a human donor who had recovered from COVID-19. The sequenced sample was CD4+ T cells from blood, cultured in vitro, obtained before SARS-CoV-2 vaccination. CDR3 sequence reads: CSARSAGTGGNTEAFF. CDR3 coding DNA: TGCAGTGCTAGATCCGCCGGGACAGGGGGGAACACTGAAGCTTTCTTT.